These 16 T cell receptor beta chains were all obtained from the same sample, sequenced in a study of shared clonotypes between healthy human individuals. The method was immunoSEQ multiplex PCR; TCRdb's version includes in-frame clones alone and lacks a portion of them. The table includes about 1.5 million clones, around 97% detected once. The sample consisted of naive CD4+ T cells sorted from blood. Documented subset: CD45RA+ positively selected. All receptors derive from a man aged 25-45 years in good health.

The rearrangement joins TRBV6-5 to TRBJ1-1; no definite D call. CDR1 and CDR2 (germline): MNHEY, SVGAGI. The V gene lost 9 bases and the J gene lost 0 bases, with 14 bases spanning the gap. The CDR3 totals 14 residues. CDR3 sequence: CASAWTRLNTEAFF. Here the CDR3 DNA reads TGTGCCAGTGCCTGGACTCGCCTGAACACTGAAGCTTTCTTT.

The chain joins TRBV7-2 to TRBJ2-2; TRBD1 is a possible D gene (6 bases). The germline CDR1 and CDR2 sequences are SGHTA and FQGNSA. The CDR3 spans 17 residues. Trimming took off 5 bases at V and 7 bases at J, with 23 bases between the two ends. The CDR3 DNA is TGTGCCAGCAGCCCCGATTCCCGGACAGTAAGGGACGGGGAGCTGTTTTTT. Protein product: CASSPDSRTVRDGELFF.

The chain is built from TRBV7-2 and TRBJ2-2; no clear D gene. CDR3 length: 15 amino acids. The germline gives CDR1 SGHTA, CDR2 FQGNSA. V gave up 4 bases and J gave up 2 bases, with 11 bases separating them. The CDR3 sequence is CASSSGPQNTGELFF. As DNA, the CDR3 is TGTGCCAGCAGCTCGGGCCCCCAAAACACCGGGGAGCTGTTTTTT.

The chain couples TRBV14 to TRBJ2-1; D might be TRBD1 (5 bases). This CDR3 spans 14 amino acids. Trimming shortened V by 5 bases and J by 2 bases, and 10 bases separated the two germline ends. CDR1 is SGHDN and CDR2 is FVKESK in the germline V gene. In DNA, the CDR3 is TGTGCCAGCAGCATTCCGACAGCCTACAATGAGCAGTTCTTC. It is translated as CASSIPTAYNEQFF.

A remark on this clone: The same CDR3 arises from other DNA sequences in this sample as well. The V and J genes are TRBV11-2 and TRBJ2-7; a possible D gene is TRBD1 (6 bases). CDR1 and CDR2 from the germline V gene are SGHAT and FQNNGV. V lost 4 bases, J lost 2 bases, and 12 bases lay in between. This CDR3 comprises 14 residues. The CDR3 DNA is TGTGCCAGCAGCTCATCCGGGACACCCTACGAGCAGTACTTC. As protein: CASSSSGTPYEQYF. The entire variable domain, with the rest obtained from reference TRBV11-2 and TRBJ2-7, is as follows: EAGVAQSPRYKIIEKRQSVAFWCNPISGHATLYWYQQILGQGPKLLIQFQNNGVVDDSQLPKDRFSAERLKGVDSTLKIQPAKLEDSAVYLCASSSSGTPYEQYFGPGTRLTVT.

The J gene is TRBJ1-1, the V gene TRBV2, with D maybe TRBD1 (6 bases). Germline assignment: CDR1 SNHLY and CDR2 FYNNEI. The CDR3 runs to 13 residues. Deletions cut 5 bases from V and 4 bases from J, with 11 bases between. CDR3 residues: CASSLKGGTEAFF. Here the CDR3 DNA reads TGTGCCAGCAGTTTAAAGGGGGGCACTGAAGCTTTCTTT.

CDR3 bases: TGTGCCAGCAGCCCCCCCGGGGCGGGTCAAGAGACCCAGTACTTC. As protein: CASSPPGAGQETQYF. This chain links TRBV9 with TRBJ2-5, with D tentatively TRBD1 or TRBD2 (5 bases each). The V gene's germline CDR1 is SGDLS and CDR2 YYNGEE. The V and J ends lost 4 bases and 2 bases respectively, with 15 bases between them. CDR3 size: 15 residues.

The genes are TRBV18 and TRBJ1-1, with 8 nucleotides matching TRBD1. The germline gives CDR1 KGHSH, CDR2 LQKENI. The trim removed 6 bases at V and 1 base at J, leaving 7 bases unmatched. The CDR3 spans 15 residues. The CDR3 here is CASSRQGAPNTEAFF. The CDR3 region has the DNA TGTGCCAGCTCGCGGCAGGGGGCGCCGAACACTGAAGCTTTCTTT.

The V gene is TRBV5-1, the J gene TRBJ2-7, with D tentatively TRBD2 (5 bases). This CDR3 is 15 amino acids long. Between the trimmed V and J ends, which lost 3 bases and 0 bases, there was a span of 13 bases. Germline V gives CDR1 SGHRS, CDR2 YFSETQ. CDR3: CASSWFSASSYEQYF. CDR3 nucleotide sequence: TGCGCCAGCAGCTGGTTTAGCGCCTCCTCCTACGAGCAGTACTTC.

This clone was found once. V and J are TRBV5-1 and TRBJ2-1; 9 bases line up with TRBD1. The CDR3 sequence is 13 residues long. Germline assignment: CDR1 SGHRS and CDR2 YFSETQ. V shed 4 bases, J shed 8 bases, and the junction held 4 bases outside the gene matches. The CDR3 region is CASSNTGGHEQFF. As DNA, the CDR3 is TGCGCCAGCAGCAATACAGGGGGCCATGAGCAGTTCTTC.

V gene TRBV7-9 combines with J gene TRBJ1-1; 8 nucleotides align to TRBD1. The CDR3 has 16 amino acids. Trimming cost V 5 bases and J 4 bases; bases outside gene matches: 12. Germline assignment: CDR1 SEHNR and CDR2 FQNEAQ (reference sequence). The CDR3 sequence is CASSEESQGAGTEAFF. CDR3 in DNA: TGTGCCAGCAGCGAGGAGTCTCAGGGGGCGGGCACTGAAGCTTTCTTT.

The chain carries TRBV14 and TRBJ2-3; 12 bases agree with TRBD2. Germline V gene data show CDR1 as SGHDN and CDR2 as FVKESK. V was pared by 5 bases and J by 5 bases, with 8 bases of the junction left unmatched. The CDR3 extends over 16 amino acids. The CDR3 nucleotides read TGTGCCAGCAGCTACCGACTAGCGGGAGTGAGAGATACGCAGTATTTT. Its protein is CASSYRLAGVRDTQYF.

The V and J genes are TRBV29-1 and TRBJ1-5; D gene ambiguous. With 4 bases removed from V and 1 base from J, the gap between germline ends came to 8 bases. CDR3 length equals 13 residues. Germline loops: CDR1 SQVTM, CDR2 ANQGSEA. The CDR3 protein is CSVGGSSNQPQHF. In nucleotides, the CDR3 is TGCAGCGTTGGAGGTTCGAGCAATCAGCCCCAGCATTTT.

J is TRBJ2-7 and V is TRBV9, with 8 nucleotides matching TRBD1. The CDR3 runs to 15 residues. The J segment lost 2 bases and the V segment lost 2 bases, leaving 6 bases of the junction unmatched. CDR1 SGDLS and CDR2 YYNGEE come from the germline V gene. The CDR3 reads CASSVGTGTTYEQYF. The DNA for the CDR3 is TGTGCCAGCAGCGTTGGGACAGGCACTACCTACGAGCAGTACTTC.

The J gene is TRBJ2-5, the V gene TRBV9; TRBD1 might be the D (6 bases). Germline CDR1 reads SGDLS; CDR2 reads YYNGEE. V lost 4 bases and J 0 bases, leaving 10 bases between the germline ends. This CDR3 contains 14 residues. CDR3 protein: CASSHTGYQETQYF. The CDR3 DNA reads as TGTGCCAGCAGCCACACAGGGTACCAAGAGACCCAGTACTTC.

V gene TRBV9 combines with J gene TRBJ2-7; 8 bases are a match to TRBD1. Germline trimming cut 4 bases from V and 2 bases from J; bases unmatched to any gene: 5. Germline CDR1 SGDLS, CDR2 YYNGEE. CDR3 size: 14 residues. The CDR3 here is CASSMDRVPYEQYF. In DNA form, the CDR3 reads TGTGCCAGCAGCATGGACAGGGTCCCCTACGAGCAGTACTTC.